The table lists the clone carrying this T cell receptor (beta chain) with many counts. Its antigen is not identified. The entry originates in a study of CD8+CD57+ T cells in acquired aplastic anemia. Study context: Each DNA sample taken from sorted CD4+ and CD8+ cells came to around 3.4 ug on average. Healthy CD8+ samples averaged around 10 million reads. General study points: A set of more than 25 CD8+ CDR3 sequences was shared between patients and controls, and these sequences appeared highly expressed in patients. Controls did not differ significantly from patients in CD8+ Simpson's diversity.

Genomic DNA was employed as the template in profiling TCR beta VDJ and CDR3. TCRdb re-analysed the reads in MiXCR, keeping a single row per CDR3 protein. The sample has fewer than 250,000 distinct CDR3 sequences; around 59% are singletons. V was pared by 4 bases and J by 2 bases, with 8 bases of the junction left unmatched. Germline V gene lookup returns CDR1 MRHNA and CDR2 SNTAGT. CDR3 length: 16 amino acids. The sample consisted of sorted CD4+, CD8+, or CD8+CD57+ T cells (not recorded which) from PBMCs. The chain employs TRBV6-4 and TRBJ1-2; TRBD1 aligns across 9 bases. The sequence was obtained from a human donor in good health, serving as a control. The CDR3 protein is CASSVIFGTGNYGYTF. CDR3 bases: TGTGCCAGCAGTGTAATTTTCGGGACAGGGAACTATGGCTACACCTTC.